Listed below are T cell receptor beta chains from one sample, sequenced in a study of blood T cell repertoires in COVID-19. Repertoires were generated with immunoSEQ multiplex PCR, while TCRdb's copy carries only in-frame clones and drops some. The sample shows 100,000 or so clones, roughly four fifths of them seen only once. The sequenced sample was peripheral blood. The receptors were sampled from an older man with active or convalescent COVID-19. The CDR3 runs from the conserved cysteine through the conserved F or W. Each record gives: V gene, J gene, D gene, clone size, CDR3 protein, CDR3 DNA. D genes are given only for firm matches. Size tells how often a clone was seen (once, few, many) or the class of an expanded clone, and some rows leave it out.

v_call: TRBV30; j_call: TRBJ1-1; d_call: .; clone_size: .; cdr3_aa: CAWSSTAAEAFF; cdr3_nt: TGTGCCTGGAGTTCAACAGCGGCTGAAGCTTTCTTT
v_call: TRBV10-3; j_call: TRBJ2-1; d_call: TRBD1; clone_size: .; cdr3_aa: CAISAEGQGVRNEQFF; cdr3_nt: TGTGCCATCAGTGCCGAGGGACAGGGGGTAAGGAATGAGCAGTTCTTC
v_call: TRBV19; j_call: TRBJ2-4; d_call: TRBD2; clone_size: .; cdr3_aa: CASSMGLAGGVKNIQYF; cdr3_nt: TGTGCCAGTAGTATGGGACTAGCGGGAGGAGTCAAAAACATTCAGTACTTC
v_call: TRBV28; j_call: TRBJ1-6; d_call: .; clone_size: .; cdr3_aa: CASTKTDSPLHF; cdr3_nt: TGTGCCAGCACCAAGACAGATTCACCCCTCCACTTT
v_call: TRBV29-1; j_call: TRBJ2-2; d_call: .; clone_size: .; cdr3_aa: CSVGRANTGELFF; cdr3_nt: TGCAGCGTTGGACGGGCGAACACCGGGGAGCTGTTTTTT
v_call: TRBV27; j_call: TRBJ2-3; d_call: TRBD1; clone_size: few; cdr3_aa: CASSHRAGGAGTASTDTQYF; cdr3_nt: TGTGCCAGCAGTCACAGGGCAGGGGGCGCGGGAACTGCTAGCACAGATACGCAGTATTTT
v_call: TRBV6-1; j_call: TRBJ1-2; d_call: TRBD1; clone_size: .; cdr3_aa: CASSEEPTGAGGYTF; cdr3_nt: TGTGCCAGCAGTGAAGAGCCAACAGGGGCGGGGGGCTACACCTTC
v_call: TRBV5-4; j_call: TRBJ1-2; d_call: .; clone_size: few; cdr3_aa: CASSLGGRGGYTF; cdr3_nt: TGTGCCAGCAGCCTGGGGGGTAGGGGTGGCTACACCTTC
v_call: TRBV30; j_call: TRBJ1-5; d_call: .; clone_size: few; cdr3_aa: CACKPGSASANQPQHF; cdr3_nt: TGTGCCTGCAAACCCGGGTCCGCCTCAGCAAATCAGCCCCAGCATTTT
v_call: TRBV5-1; j_call: TRBJ2-1; d_call: TRBD2; clone_size: .; cdr3_aa: CASSFGLAGATYNEQFF; cdr3_nt: TGCGCCAGCAGCTTCGGACTAGCGGGGGCCACTTACAATGAGCAGTTCTTC
v_call: TRBV2; j_call: TRBJ1-3; d_call: .; clone_size: .; cdr3_aa: CASSPGTTGNTIYF; cdr3_nt: TGTGCCAGCAGTCCGGGGACAACTGGAAACACCATATATTTT
v_call: TRBV6-1; j_call: TRBJ1-5; d_call: TRBD1; clone_size: .; cdr3_aa: CASSEEPGGLYSNQPQHF; cdr3_nt: TGTGCCAGCAGTGAAGAGCCAGGGGGACTTTATAGCAATCAGCCCCAGCATTTT
v_call: TRBV7-9; j_call: TRBJ1-6; d_call: .; clone_size: few; cdr3_aa: CASRTSGGARSPLHF; cdr3_nt: TGTGCCAGCAGAACATCGGGAGGGGCTCGATCACCCCTCCACTTT
v_call: TRBV5-1; j_call: TRBJ1-1; d_call: TRBD1; clone_size: .; cdr3_aa: CASSGQVPNTEAFF; cdr3_nt: TGCGCCAGCAGCGGACAGGTCCCGAACACTGAAGCTTTCTTT
v_call: TRBV5-1; j_call: TRBJ1-1; d_call: .; clone_size: once; cdr3_aa: CASSLAAQGNTEAFF; cdr3_nt: TGCGCCAGCAGCTTGGCCGCGCAGGGGAACACTGAAGCTTTCTTT
v_call: TRBV18; j_call: TRBJ1-1; d_call: TRBD1; clone_size: .; cdr3_aa: CASSGRTGDTEAFF; cdr3_nt: TGTGCCAGCTCAGGACGAACAGGGGACACTGAAGCTTTCTTT